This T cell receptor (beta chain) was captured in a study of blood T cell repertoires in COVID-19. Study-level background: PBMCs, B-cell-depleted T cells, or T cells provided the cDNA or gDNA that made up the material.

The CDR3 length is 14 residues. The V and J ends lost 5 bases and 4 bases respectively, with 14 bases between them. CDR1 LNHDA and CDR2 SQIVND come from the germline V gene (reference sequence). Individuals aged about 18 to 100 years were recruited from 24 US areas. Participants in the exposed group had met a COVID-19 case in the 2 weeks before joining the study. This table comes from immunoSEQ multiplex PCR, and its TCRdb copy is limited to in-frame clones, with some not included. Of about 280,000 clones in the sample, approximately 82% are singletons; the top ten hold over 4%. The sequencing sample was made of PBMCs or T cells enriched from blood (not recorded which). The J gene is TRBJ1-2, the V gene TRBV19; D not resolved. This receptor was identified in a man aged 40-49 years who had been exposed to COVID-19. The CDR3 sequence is CASSSRVNSYGYTF. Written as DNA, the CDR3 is TGTGCCAGTAGTTCGAGGGTAAACTCCTATGGCTACACCTTC. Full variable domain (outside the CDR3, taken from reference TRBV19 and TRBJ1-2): DGGITQSPKYLFRKEGQNVTLSCEQNLNHDAMYWYRQDPGQGLRLIYYSQIVNDFQKGDIAEGYSVSREKKESFPLTVTSAQKNPTAFYLCASSSRVNSYGYTFGSGTRLTVV.